This T cell receptor (beta chain) was captured in a study of T cell responses to AZD1222 COVID-19 vaccine. For the study at large: Researchers grouped second doses given at about 4 or about 12 weeks into one pool. Findings of the study overall: Vaccine-related CD4 TCRs covered spike, predominating at 160-218 and 743-854. Spike-specific TCR breadth and depth both grew after two AZD1222 doses. No repertoire was sampled before or during the peak T cell response, only after it.

This CDR3 is 15 amino acids long. The germline CDR1 and CDR2 sequences are KGHSH and LQKENI. V lost 4 bases to trimming and J lost 3 bases; unmatched junction nucleotides: 3. In the case of this clone: Antigen unknown.

Here immunoSEQ multiplex PCR was the method, and the copy in TCRdb shows in-frame clones only, minus some. The repertoire holds roughly 100,000 clones, more than 75% seen once, with approximately 10% in the top ten. Sequencing used peripheral blood, obtained on day 0 of AZD1222 vaccination. The clonotype originates from an adult in good health. V and J are TRBV18 and TRBJ1-5, with TRBD1 matching 10 bases. The CDR3 is CASSLGQGINQPQHF. CDR3 DNA: TGTGCCAGCTCACTGGGACAGGGGATCAATCAGCCCCAGCATTTT.